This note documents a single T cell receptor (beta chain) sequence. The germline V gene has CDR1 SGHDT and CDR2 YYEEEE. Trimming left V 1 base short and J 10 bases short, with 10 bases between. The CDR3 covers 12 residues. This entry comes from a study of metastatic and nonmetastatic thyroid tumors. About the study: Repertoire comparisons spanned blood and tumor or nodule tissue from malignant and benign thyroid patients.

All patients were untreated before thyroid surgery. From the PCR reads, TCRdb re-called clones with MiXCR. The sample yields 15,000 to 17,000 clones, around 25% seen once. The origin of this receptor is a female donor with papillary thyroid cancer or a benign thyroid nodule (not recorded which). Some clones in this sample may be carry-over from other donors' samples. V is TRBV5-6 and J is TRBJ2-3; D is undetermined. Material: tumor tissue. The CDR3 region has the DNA TGTGCCAGCAGCTTGTTTCCCACCGCGCAGTATTTT. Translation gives CASSLFPTAQYF.